This TCR beta chain stems from a study of blood T cell repertoires in COVID-19. In the study overall: The study drew acute and convalescent COVID-19 samples from the United States, Italy and Spain.

Produced via immunoSEQ multiplex PCR; TCRdb's table is partial and in-frame only. The data show tens of thousands of clones, 75% to 90% seen once. The germline gives CDR1 LGHDT, CDR2 YNNKEL (reference sequence). V was clipped by 4 bases and J by 6 bases, with 15 bases between them. The CDR3 sequence is 15 residues long. The TCR sequence derives from a human donor in a cohort sampled during active COVID-19. V usage is TRBV3-1 (or the pseudogene TRBV3-2) and J usage is TRBJ2-2; D perhaps matches TRBD2 (7 bases). The sequencing sample was made of peripheral blood. DNA for the CDR3: TGTGCCAGCAGCCGGGGGGGACAAAGGTCCGGGGAGCTGTTTTTT. Amino acid sequence: CASSRGGQRSGELFF.